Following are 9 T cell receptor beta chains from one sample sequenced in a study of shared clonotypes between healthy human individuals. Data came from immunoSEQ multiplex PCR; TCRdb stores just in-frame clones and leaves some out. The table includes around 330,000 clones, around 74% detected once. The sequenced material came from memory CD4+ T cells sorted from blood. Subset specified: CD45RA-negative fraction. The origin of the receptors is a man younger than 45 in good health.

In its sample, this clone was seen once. Here the CDR3 reads CAISDRSRAGEGQETQYF. CDR3 in DNA: TGTGCCATCAGTGATAGGTCAAGGGCAGGGGAGGGCCAAGAGACCCAGTACTTC. This rearrangement joins TRBV10-3 to TRBJ2-5, with D perhaps matching TRBD2 (7 bases). Between the trimmed V and J ends, which lost 3 bases and 1 base, there was a span of 21 bases. This CDR3 comprises 18 residues. The germline CDR1 and CDR2 sequences are ENHRY and SYGVKD.

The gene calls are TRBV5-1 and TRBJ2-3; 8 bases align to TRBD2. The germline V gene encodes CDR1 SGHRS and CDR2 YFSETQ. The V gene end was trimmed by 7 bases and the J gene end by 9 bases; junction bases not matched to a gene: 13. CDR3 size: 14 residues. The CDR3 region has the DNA TGCGCCAGCGACCTCGGGAGGGCCGGGGGAACGCAGTATTTT. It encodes CASDLGRAGGTQYF.

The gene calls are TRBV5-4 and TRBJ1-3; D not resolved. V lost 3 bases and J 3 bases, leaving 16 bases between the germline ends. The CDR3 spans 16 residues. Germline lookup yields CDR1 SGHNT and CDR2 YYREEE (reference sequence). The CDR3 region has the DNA TGTGCCAGCAGCTCGAGAGACGGAATAAGTGGAAACACCATATATTTT. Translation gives CASSSRDGISGNTIYF.

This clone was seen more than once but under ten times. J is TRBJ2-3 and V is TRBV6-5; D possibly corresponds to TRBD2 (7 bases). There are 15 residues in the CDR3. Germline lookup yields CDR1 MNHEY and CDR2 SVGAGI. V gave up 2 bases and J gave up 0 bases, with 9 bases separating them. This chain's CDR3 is CASSYRGGSTDTQYF. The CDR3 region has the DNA TGTGCCAGCAGTTACAGGGGGGGGAGCACAGATACGCAGTATTTT.

CDR3 sequence: CASSPRTGRGGSTEAFF. The CDR3 bases are TGTGCCAGCTCACCGCGGACAGGGAGAGGTGGCAGCACTGAAGCTTTCTTT. V is TRBV18 and J is TRBJ1-1, with TRBD1 matching over 8 bases. Unmatched junction bases numbered 13, after V lost 3 bases and J lost 4 bases. Germline lookup yields CDR1 KGHSH and CDR2 LQKENI. CDR3 size: 17 residues.

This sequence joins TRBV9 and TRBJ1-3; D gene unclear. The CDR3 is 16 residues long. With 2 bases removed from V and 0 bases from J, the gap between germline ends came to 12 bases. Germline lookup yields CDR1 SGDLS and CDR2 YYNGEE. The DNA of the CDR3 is TGTGCCAGCAGCGTTCTCCCGGAGAGCTCTGGAAACACCATATATTTT. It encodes CASSVLPESSGNTIYF.

CDR3 in amino acids: CASSPYGGHTDTQYF. CDR3 nucleotide sequence: TGTGCCAGCAGCCCTTATGGGGGACACACAGATACGCAGTATTTT. The chain couples TRBV7-6 to TRBJ2-3; TRBD1 is a possible D gene (6 bases). Trimming removed 5 bases from V and 2 bases from J, with 14 bases in between. The CDR3 totals 15 residues. Germline assignment: CDR1 SGHVS and CDR2 FNYEAQ.

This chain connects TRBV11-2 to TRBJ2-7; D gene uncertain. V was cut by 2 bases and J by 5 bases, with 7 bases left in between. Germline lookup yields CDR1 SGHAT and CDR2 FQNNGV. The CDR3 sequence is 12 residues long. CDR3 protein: CASSLHGNEQYF. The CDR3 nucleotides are TGTGCCAGCAGCTTACATGGCAACGAGCAGTACTTC. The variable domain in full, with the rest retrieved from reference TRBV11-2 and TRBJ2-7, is EAGVAQSPRYKIIEKRQSVAFWCNPISGHATLYWYQQILGQGPKLLIQFQNNGVVDDSQLPKDRFSAERLKGVDSTLKIQPAKLEDSAVYLCASSLHGNEQYFGPGTRLTVT.

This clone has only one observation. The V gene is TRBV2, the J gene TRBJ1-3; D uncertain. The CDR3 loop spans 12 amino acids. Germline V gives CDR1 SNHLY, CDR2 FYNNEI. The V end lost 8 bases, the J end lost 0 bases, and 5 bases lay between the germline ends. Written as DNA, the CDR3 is TGTGCCAGCGGGTCCTCTGGAAACACCATATATTTT. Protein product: CASGSSGNTIYF.